This is a list of T cell receptor beta chains from one sample in a study of T cells after yellow fever vaccination. TCRdb reprocessed the 5' RACE reads with MiXCR, giving one entry per CDR3 protein. Among 200,000 to 300,000 distinct CDR3 sequences listed, around 3.5% were seen once. The sequencing here drew on PBMCs, taken 15 days after the yellow fever booster vaccination. These receptors were obtained from a young man who received the YFV17D yellow fever vaccine. CDR3s include the opening cysteine and the closing phenylalanine or tryptophan. The order of the fields is clone size, J gene, D gene, V gene, CDR3 protein, CDR3 DNA. A D gene is named only where the DNA matches it firmly. Size tells how often a clone was seen (once, few, many) or the class of an expanded clone, and some rows leave it out.

clone_size: many; j_call: TRBJ2-2; d_call: .; v_call: TRBV5-1; cdr3_aa: CASSLGLSRSNTGELFF; cdr3_nt: TGCGCCAGCAGCTTGGGGCTTTCTCGCTCTAACACCGGGGAGCTGTTTTTT
clone_size: many; j_call: TRBJ2-5; d_call: .; v_call: TRBV12-3/TRBV12-4; cdr3_aa: CASNLAYKETQYF; cdr3_nt: TGTGCCAGCAACCTAGCGTATAAAGAGACCCAGTACTTC
clone_size: many; j_call: TRBJ1-4; d_call: .; v_call: TRBV7-6; cdr3_aa: CASSPKGGWGEKLFF; cdr3_nt: TGTGCCAGCAGCCCTAAGGGAGGGTGGGGAGAAAAACTGTTTTTT
clone_size: many; j_call: TRBJ2-2; d_call: TRBD2; v_call: TRBV5-1; cdr3_aa: CASSQPGLAGGLVGELFF; cdr3_nt: TGCGCCAGCAGCCAGCCGGGACTAGCGGGGGGGCTCGTCGGGGAGCTGTTTTTT
clone_size: .; j_call: TRBJ2-6; d_call: .; v_call: TRBV4-3; cdr3_aa: CASSQDGAGGGSGANVLTF; cdr3_nt: TGCGCCAGCAGCCAAGATGGGGCAGGGGGGGGTTCTGGGGCCAACGTCCTGACTTTC
clone_size: many; j_call: TRBJ1-3; d_call: .; v_call: TRBV4-1; cdr3_aa: CASSQRGGGNTIYF; cdr3_nt: TGCGCCAGCAGCCAACGGGGTGGGGGAAACACCATATATTTT
clone_size: many; j_call: TRBJ1-2; d_call: .; v_call: TRBV20-1; cdr3_aa: CSARYQTQNYGYTF; cdr3_nt: TGCAGTGCTAGATACCAGACTCAAAACTATGGCTACACCTTC
clone_size: .; j_call: TRBJ2-2; d_call: .; v_call: TRBV12-3/TRBV12-4; cdr3_aa: CASSRVARGAHTGELFF; cdr3_nt: TGTGCCAGCAGTCGCGTGGCCCGGGGGGCCCACACCGGGGAGCTGTTTTTT
clone_size: .; j_call: TRBJ1-1; d_call: .; v_call: TRBV4-3; cdr3_aa: CASSQGGGQLNTEAFF; cdr3_nt: TGCGCCAGCAGCCAAGGTGGGGGGCAGCTGAACACTGAAGCTTTCTTT
clone_size: many; j_call: TRBJ2-1; d_call: .; v_call: TRBV2; cdr3_aa: CASSSSDVGQFF; cdr3_nt: TGTGCCAGCAGTTCGTCGGACGTAGGGCAGTTCTTC
clone_size: many; j_call: TRBJ2-3; d_call: .; v_call: TRBV7-2; cdr3_aa: CASSSGLGRDTQYF; cdr3_nt: TGTGCCAGCAGCTCCGGCCTTGGACGGGATACGCAGTATTTT
clone_size: many; j_call: TRBJ1-2; d_call: .; v_call: TRBV19; cdr3_aa: CASSPRQYYGYTF; cdr3_nt: TGTGCCAGTAGTCCCAGACAGTACTATGGCTACACCTTC
clone_size: many; j_call: TRBJ2-5; d_call: TRBD1; v_call: TRBV29-1; cdr3_aa: CSYRGLETQYF; cdr3_nt: TGCAGCTACAGGGGTTTGGAGACCCAGTACTTC
clone_size: many; j_call: TRBJ1-1; d_call: .; v_call: TRBV7-3; cdr3_aa: CASSYPTGHRVNTEAFF; cdr3_nt: TGTGCCAGCAGCTACCCGACAGGTCACCGGGTGAACACTGAAGCTTTCTTT
clone_size: many; j_call: TRBJ1-2; d_call: TRBD1; v_call: TRBV5-1; cdr3_aa: CASSLSGGDFNYGYTF; cdr3_nt: TGCGCCAGCAGCTTGTCAGGGGGCGACTTCAACTATGGCTACACCTTC
clone_size: many; j_call: TRBJ2-3; d_call: TRBD2; v_call: TRBV14; cdr3_aa: CASSQDNLAGRTDTQYF; cdr3_nt: TGTGCCAGCAGCCAAGATAACCTAGCGGGAAGGACAGATACGCAGTATTTT
clone_size: many; j_call: TRBJ1-5; d_call: TRBD1; v_call: TRBV20-1; cdr3_aa: CSASRTGLIRNQPQHF; cdr3_nt: TGCAGTGCTAGTAGGACAGGGCTGATAAGAAATCAGCCCCAGCATTTT
clone_size: many; j_call: TRBJ2-2; d_call: TRBD1; v_call: TRBV12-3/TRBV12-4; cdr3_aa: CASSAGTGVAGELFF; cdr3_nt: TGTGCCAGCAGTGCCGGGACAGGGGTTGCCGGGGAGCTGTTTTTT
clone_size: many; j_call: TRBJ1-1; d_call: TRBD1; v_call: TRBV29-1; cdr3_aa: CSAETGVNTEAFF; cdr3_nt: TGCAGCGCCGAGACAGGGGTGAACACTGAAGCTTTCTTT
clone_size: many; j_call: TRBJ1-1; d_call: .; v_call: TRBV5-1; cdr3_aa: CASSLVGPMNTEAFF; cdr3_nt: TGCGCCAGCAGCTTGGTGGGACCCATGAACACTGAAGCTTTCTTT
clone_size: many; j_call: TRBJ1-2; d_call: .; v_call: TRBV27; cdr3_aa: CASSLDARLGYGYTF; cdr3_nt: TGTGCCAGCAGTTTAGATGCGCGGTTGGGCTATGGCTACACCTTC
clone_size: many; j_call: TRBJ1-1; d_call: .; v_call: TRBV2; cdr3_aa: CASRTSAATEAFF; cdr3_nt: TGTGCCAGCAGGACTTCGGCCGCGACTGAAGCTTTCTTT